Listed below are T cell receptor beta chains from one sample, sequenced in a study of response to subunit inactivated influenza vaccine. TCRdb re-called the RT-PCR reads through MiXCR, storing one row per CDR3 protein. The data show around 650,000 distinct CDR3 sequences, with approximately 14% seen just once and approximately 10% held by the top ten. Sample: PBMCs from blood, taken 11 to 12 days after vaccination. The receptor source for this set is a man aged 50-59 years who received an inactivated influenza vaccine. CDR3s include the opening cysteine and the closing phenylalanine or tryptophan. Each record gives: CDR3 length, J gene, V gene, CDR3 protein.

>14|TRBJ2-2|TRBV10-3
CAIRQGPNTGELFF
>15|TRBJ2-4|TRBV20-1
CSAEAGDTAKNIQYF
>15|TRBJ2-5|TRBV5-6
CASSAGALGVETQYF
>15|TRBJ2-2|TRBV12-3/TRBV12-4
CASSLSHRNTGELFF
>17|TRBJ2-7|TRBV7-6
CASSLAPSGTHLYEQYF
>15|TRBJ2-3|TRBV18
CASSLRDRSTDTQYF
>15|TRBJ2-1|TRBV6-1
CASRSLASKGNEQFF
>16|TRBJ1-1|TRBV3-1
CASSQGFREMNTEAFF
>13|TRBJ2-7|TRBV20-1
CSATRSTAGEQYF
>13|TRBJ1-1|TRBV18
CASSPWENTEAFF
>15|TRBJ1-2|TRBV20-1
CSATLWGVINYGYTF
>15|TRBJ2-1|TRBV7-9
CVSSASGRPNNEQFF
>13|TRBJ2-7|TRBV29-1
CSVVGTERYEQYF
>13|TRBJ1-1|TRBV6-5
CASSYSWGTEAFF
>17|TRBJ2-3|TRBV7-9
CASSLPLGGASTDTQYF
>15|TRBJ2-3|TRBV19
CASSAAGYGTDTQYF
>13|TRBJ2-2|TRBV6-2/TRBV6-3
CASTEEGYRELFF
>15|TRBJ2-5|TRBV5-1
CASGLNSGSRETQYF
>12|TRBJ1-1|TRBV25-1
CASSVGAGEAFF
>13|TRBJ1-1|TRBV18
CASSLRTEGEAFF
>16|TRBJ2-1|TRBV11-2
CASSLGGRYRAGEQFF
>12|TRBJ1-2|TRBV9
CASSVDDSGYTF
>14|TRBJ2-2|TRBV12-3/TRBV12-4
CASSLQGFTGELFF
>16|TRBJ2-3|TRBV9
CASSVGASDSTDTQYF
>15|TRBJ2-7|TRBV7-2
CASSSRQGNVGEQYF
>15|TRBJ2-7|TRBV5-6
CASSLRALSRSEQYF
>17|TRBJ2-7|TRBV5-6
CASSLVAGPHRSYEQYF